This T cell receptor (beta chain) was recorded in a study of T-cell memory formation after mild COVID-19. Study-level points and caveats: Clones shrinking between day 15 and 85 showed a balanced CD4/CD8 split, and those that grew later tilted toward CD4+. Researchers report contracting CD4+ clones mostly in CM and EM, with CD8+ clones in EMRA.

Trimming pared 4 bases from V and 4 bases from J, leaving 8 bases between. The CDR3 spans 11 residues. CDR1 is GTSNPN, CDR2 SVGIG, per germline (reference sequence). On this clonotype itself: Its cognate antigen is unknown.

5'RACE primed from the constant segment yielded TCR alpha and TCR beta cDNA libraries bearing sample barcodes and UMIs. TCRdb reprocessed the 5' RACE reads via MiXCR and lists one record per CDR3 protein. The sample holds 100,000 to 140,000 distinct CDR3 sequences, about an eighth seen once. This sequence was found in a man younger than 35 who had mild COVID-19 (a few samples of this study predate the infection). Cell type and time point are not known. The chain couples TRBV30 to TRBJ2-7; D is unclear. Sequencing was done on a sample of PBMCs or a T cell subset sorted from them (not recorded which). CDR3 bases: TGTGCCTGGACCGATATTTACGAGCAGTACTTC. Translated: CAWTDIYEQYF.